This T cell receptor (beta chain) derives from a study of blood T cell repertoires in COVID-19 (TCRdb year 2020). Concerning the study at large: Samples from collaborators originated in the United States, Italy and Spain and spanned both the acute and convalescent phases of COVID-19. The material from the prospective study consisted of cDNA or gDNA derived from T cells, B-cell-depleted T cells, or PBMCs. The dataset comprised deeply sampled blood TCRbeta repertoires from subjects exposed to, actively infected with, or recovered from COVID-19. The repertoires were made available in a free public database intended to serve as a resource for research on the immune response to SARS-CoV-2. The samples were drawn from two sources: the first 160 participants of the ongoing ImmuneRACE study, and 1,254 subjects contributed by 6 global collaborators. A de-identified subject ID, COVID-19 status, age in years and sex were almost always included in the sample metadata. Where available, HLA class I and class II types were taken from metadata supplied by the sample provider and were not determined by assay-based typing. General findings and caveats noted by the study authors: The quantity of clinical and demographic metadata differed by source and by participant and was supplied without curation.

Worth noting for this clone: Its cognate antigen has yet to be identified. Base qualities were left out, and no much larger clone turns up one base away.

Participants in the prospective study were enrolled through a virtual design, were aged about 18 to 100 years, and lived in some 24 United States geographic areas. In the prospective study, cohorts were assigned on the basis of participant-reported clinical history obtained from a screening survey and a study questionnaire. Each participant in the prospective study had whole blood, serum and a nasopharyngeal or oropharyngeal swab collected by mobile phlebotomists. Over a roughly two-month period, participants in the prospective study had the option of providing additional blood draws and questionnaires. Before DNA extraction, blood samples from the prospective study were shipped at room temperature or frozen. The CDR3 holds 13 amino acids from the cysteine to the phenylalanine. The read is trimmed to its CDR3 DNA, 39 bases read in frame from base 1. CDR1 and CDR2 are read off the germline V gene as ENHRY and SYGVKD. V is cut back by 9 bases and J by 3 bases, with 4 bases in the junction unmatched.

The immunoSEQ Assay, a bias-controlled multiplex PCR, was used to amplify TCRbeta CDR3 regions from genomic DNA. As for how the authors treated the data: The number of nucleated cells in each sample was estimated by amplification of reference gene primers within the assay. Sequence reads were collapsed and filtered to measure the absolute abundance of every unique TCRbeta CDR3 rearrangement. For each sample, productive Simpson clonality was calculated as the square root of Simpson's diversity index across productive rearrangements. TCRdb stores this immuneACCESS table with in-frame sequences only. Part of the clones is absent; in the studies checked, under half of the shortfall reflects unresolved V genes, and no reason is known for the rest. V and J calls plus clone size are reproduced from that table; the DNA served to infer D and trimming. In all, the sample holds 200,000 to 250,000 clones, and approximately 80% of those were seen once. The top ten constitute around 4% of the sample.

Sequenced input: PBMCs or T cells enriched from blood (not recorded which). The receptor comes from a young man with acute COVID-19. The chain is encoded by TRBV10-3 joined to TRBJ1-1; 10 central nucleotides agree with TRBD1. The base sequence is TGTGCCATAAGACAGGGGGCGGACACTGAAGCTTTCTTT. The translation is CAIRQGADTEAFF.